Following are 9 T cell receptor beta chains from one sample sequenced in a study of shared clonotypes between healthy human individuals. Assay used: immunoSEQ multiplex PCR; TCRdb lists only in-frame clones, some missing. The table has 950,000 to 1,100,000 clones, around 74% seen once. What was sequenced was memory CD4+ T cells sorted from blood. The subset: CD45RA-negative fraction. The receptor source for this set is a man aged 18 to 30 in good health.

This CDR3 reads CSPKARIQETQYF. CDR3 coding DNA: TGCAGCCCCAAGGCCAGGATACAAGAGACCCAGTACTTC. The V call is TRBV29-1, the J call TRBJ2-5; D not certain. The CDR3 has 13 residues. V dropped 8 bases and J dropped 2 bases, with 15 bases sitting between them. The germline V gene has CDR1 SQVTM and CDR2 ANQGSEA.

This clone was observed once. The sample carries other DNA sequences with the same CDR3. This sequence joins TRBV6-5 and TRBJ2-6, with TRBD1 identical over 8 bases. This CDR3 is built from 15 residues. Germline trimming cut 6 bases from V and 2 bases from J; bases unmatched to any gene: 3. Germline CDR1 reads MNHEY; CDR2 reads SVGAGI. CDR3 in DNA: TGTGCCAGCAGCCCGGACAGGGCTGGGGCCAACGTCCTGACTTTC. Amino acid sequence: CASSPDRAGANVLTF.

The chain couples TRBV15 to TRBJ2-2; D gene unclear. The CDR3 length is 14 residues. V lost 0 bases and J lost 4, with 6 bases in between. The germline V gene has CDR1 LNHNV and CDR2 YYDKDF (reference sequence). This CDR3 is CATSREGSTGELFF. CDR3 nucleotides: TGTGCCACCAGCAGAGAAGGCAGCACCGGGGAGCTGTTTTTT.

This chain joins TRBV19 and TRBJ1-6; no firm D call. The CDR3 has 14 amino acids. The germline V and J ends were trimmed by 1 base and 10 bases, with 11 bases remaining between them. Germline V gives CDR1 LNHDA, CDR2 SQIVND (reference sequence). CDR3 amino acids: CASSIGVLGSPLHF. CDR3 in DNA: TGTGCCAGTAGTATAGGAGTCCTAGGATCACCCCTCCACTTT.

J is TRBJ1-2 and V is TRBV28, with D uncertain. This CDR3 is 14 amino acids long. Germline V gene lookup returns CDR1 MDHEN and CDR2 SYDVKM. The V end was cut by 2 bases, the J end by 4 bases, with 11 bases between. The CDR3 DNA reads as TGTGCCAGCAGTTTAAGAGGGTTTGCCTATGGCTACACCTTC. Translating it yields CASSLRGFAYGYTF.

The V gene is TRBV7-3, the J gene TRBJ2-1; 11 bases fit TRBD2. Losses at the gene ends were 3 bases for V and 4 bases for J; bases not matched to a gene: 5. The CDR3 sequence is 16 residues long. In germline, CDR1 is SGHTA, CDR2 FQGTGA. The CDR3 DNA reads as TGTGCCAGCAGCTTGTCCACTAGCGGGGGATACAATGAGCAGTTCTTC. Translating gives CASSLSTSGGYNEQFF.

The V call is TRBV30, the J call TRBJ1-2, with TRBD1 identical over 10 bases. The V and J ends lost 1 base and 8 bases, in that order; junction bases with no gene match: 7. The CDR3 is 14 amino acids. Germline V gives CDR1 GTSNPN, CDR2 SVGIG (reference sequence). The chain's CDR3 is CAWSGTGGMRGYTF. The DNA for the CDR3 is TGTGCCTGGAGTGGGACAGGGGGTATGAGAGGCTACACCTTC.

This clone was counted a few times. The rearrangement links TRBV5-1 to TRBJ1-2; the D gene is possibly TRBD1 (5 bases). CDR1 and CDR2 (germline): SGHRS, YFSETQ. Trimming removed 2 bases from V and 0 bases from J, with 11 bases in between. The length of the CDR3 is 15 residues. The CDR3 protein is CASSLDSPANYGYTF. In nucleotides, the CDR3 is TGCGCCAGCAGCTTAGACAGCCCTGCTAACTATGGCTACACCTTC.

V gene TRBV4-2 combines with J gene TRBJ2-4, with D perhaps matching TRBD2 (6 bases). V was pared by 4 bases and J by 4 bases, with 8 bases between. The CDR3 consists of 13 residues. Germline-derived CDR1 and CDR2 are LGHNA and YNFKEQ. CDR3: CASSPEGKNIQYF. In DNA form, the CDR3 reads TGTGCCAGCAGCCCGGAGGGAAAAAACATTCAGTACTTC.